This entry lists 18 T cell receptor beta chains sequenced from one sample in a study of blood T cell repertoires in COVID-19. Sequencing was performed with immunoSEQ multiplex PCR; in TCRdb, only in-frame clones are kept and a portion is missing. The sample lists 150,000 to 200,000 clones; almost 85% were seen once. The material sequenced was PBMCs or T cells enriched from blood (not recorded which). The receptor set was obtained from a man in his fifties who had recovered from COVID-19.

The V call is TRBV6-5, the J call TRBJ1-2; 8 bases map to TRBD1. The CDR3 sequence is 15 residues long. V lost 7 bases and J lost 5; bases outside the gene matches: 12. CDR1 is MNHEY and CDR2 is SVGAGI in the germline V gene. The CDR3: CASMDRTGLGYGYTF. CDR3 DNA sequence: TGTGCCAGCATGGACCGGACAGGGCTGGGATATGGCTACACCTTC.

Only one count was recorded for this clone. The chain carries TRBV9 and TRBJ2-5; TRBD1 matches at 12 bases. This CDR3 spans 15 amino acids. Germline CDR1 and CDR2: SGDLS and YYNGEE. The V and J ends lost 4 bases and 4 bases, in that order; junction bases with no gene match: 5. The CDR3 protein is CASSPRDRGRETQYF. The CDR3 nucleotides are TGTGCCAGCAGCCCCCGGGACAGGGGGCGAGAGACCCAGTACTTC.

The chain employs TRBV11-3 and TRBJ1-2, with 8 positions matching TRBD1. V dropped 8 bases and J dropped 7; count of bases not matched to a gene: 9. The CDR3 runs 13 residues. Germline V gives CDR1 SGHNT, CDR2 YENEEA. The CDR3 DNA is TGTGCCAGCGGGGAGAGGACAGGGTCTGGCTACACCTTC. The encoded protein is CASGERTGSGYTF.

This clone occurred a few times. This chain joins TRBV20-1 and TRBJ1-2; 8 bases map to TRBD1. The CDR3 is 11 amino acids. CDR1 is DFQATT and CDR2 is SNEGSKA in the germline V gene (reference sequence). The CDR3 DNA is TGCAGAAAGACAGGGGTGGCTGGCTACACCTTC. It specifies CRKTGVAGYTF.

The chain carries TRBV6-5 and TRBJ2-5, with TRBD2 matching over 8 bases. Per the germline V gene, CDR1 is MNHEY and CDR2 is SVGAGI. V trimming: 5 bases; J trimming: 1 base; junction bases outside the gene matches: 6. The CDR3 contains 15 residues. The CDR3 coding sequence is TGTGCCAGCAGTCAAAGCACTAGCGGCCAAGAGACCCAGTACTTC. Residues: CASSQSTSGQETQYF.

The chain couples TRBV3-1 (or the pseudogene TRBV3-2) to TRBJ2-3, with TRBD2 as a possible D gene (6 bases). The V gene's germline CDR1 is LGHDT and CDR2 YNNKEL (reference sequence). The CDR3 runs 16 residues. V lost 4 bases to trimming and J lost 1 base, with 15 bases between them. The DNA for the CDR3 is TGTGCCAGCAGCCCCGACTGGCGGGAAGGCACAGATACGCAGTATTTT. Translated, it gives CASSPDWREGTDTQYF.

The chain has TRBV5-1 and TRBJ1-4; maybe TRBD1 (6 bases). V was clipped by 3 bases and J by 8 bases, with 14 bases between them. The CDR3 is 14 amino acids. Germline V CDR1 and CDR2: SGHRS, YFSETQ. The CDR3 sequence: CASSWAQGNEKLFF. In nucleotides, the CDR3 is TGCGCCAGCAGCTGGGCGCAGGGGAACGAAAAACTGTTTTTT.

This clone was detected a few times. The DNA of the CDR3 is TGTGCCAGCAGTTCCTGGTCCCTCGATAGCGGCCCCGGGGAGCTGTTTTTT. Amino acid sequence: CASSSWSLDSGPGELFF. The chain uses TRBV28 and TRBJ2-2; the D gene is possibly TRBD2 (6 bases). The CDR3 totals 17 residues. In germline, CDR1 is MDHEN, CDR2 SYDVKM. V shed 4 bases and J shed 6 bases, with 21 bases lying between them. The complete variable domain, with remaining parts taken from reference TRBV28 and TRBJ2-2, reads DVKVTQSSRYLVKRTGEKVFLECVQDMDHENMFWYRQDPGLGLRLIYFSYDVKMKEKGDIPEGYSVSREKKERFSLILESASTNQTSMYLCASSSWSLDSGPGELFFGEGSRLTVL.

The V gene is TRBV24-1, the J gene TRBJ2-7, with TRBD1 identical over 9 bases. The CDR3 runs to 15 residues. V dropped 4 bases and J dropped 6; count of bases not matched to a gene: 9. Germline CDR1 reads KGHDR; CDR2 reads SFDVKD. CDR3 protein: CATSEGGTGRAEQYF. The CDR3 DNA reads as TGTGCCACCAGTGAGGGAGGGACAGGGCGAGCCGAGCAGTACTTC.

The CDR3 reads CASSAQGGEGRFAGYTF. The CDR3 nucleotides read TGTGCCAGCAGCGCCCAAGGGGGGGAGGGGCGATTTGCTGGCTACACCTTC. This chain uses TRBV4-2 with TRBJ1-2; a possible D gene is TRBD1 (6 bases). This CDR3 region has 17 residues. CDR1 is LGHNA and CDR2 is YNFKEQ in the germline V gene. V lost 5 bases to trimming and J lost 7 bases, with 26 bases between them.

CDR3 DNA sequence: TGTGCCAGTAGTATAAGACTAGCGGGAGGGTTCGACAATGAGCAGTTCTTC. Protein sequence: CASSIRLAGGFDNEQFF. The V call is TRBV19, the J call TRBJ2-1; 14 bases match TRBD2. The CDR3 length is 17 residues. Germline V lookup: CDR1 LNHDA, CDR2 SQIVND (reference sequence). V dropped 2 bases and J dropped 5; count of bases not matched to a gene: 5.

The rearrangement uses TRBV20-1 and TRBJ1-6; 8 bases match TRBD1. Germline V gene lookup returns CDR1 DFQATT and CDR2 SNEGSKA (reference sequence). This CDR3 comprises 15 residues. V trimming: 3 bases; J trimming: 9 bases; junction bases outside the gene matches: 10. The CDR3 here is CSASFKTGASSPLHF. The CDR3, as DNA: TGCAGTGCTAGTTTCAAGACAGGGGCGAGTTCACCCCTCCACTTT.

The chain recombines TRBV11-2 with TRBJ2-1, with D perhaps matching TRBD2 (6 bases). The CDR3 spans 15 residues. CDR1 is SGHAT and CDR2 is FQNNGV in the germline V gene. V dropped 1 base and J dropped 2 bases, with 9 bases sitting between them. CDR3 nucleotide sequence: TGTGCCAGCAGCTTAGCGGGAGTTCCCTACAATGAGCAGTTCTTC. Translating gives CASSLAGVPYNEQFF.

J is TRBJ2-7 and V is TRBV6-5; D is ambiguous. V was pared by 7 bases and J by 4 bases, with 14 bases between. Germline V gene data show CDR1 as MNHEY and CDR2 as SVGAGI. The CDR3 is made up of 13 amino acids. CDR3 coding DNA: TGTGCCAGCATGACCGACTCGGATTACGAGCAGTACTTC. This gives the protein CASMTDSDYEQYF.

This clone was detected only once. The chain uses TRBV28 and TRBJ2-7; D possibly corresponds to TRBD2 (5 bases). V was clipped by 4 bases and J by 7 bases, with 17 bases between them. The CDR3 length is 14 residues. Germline lookup yields CDR1 MDHEN and CDR2 SYDVKM. The CDR3 loop reads CASSSESGLKEQYF. CDR3 nucleotide sequence: TGTGCCAGCAGTTCGGAGTCAGGACTCAAGGAGCAGTACTTC.

The V call is TRBV24-1, the J call TRBJ1-4; D is ambiguous. CDR1 and CDR2 (germline): KGHDR, SFDVKD. CDR3 length: 12 residues. Trimming removed 4 bases from V and 10 bases from J, with 9 bases in between. CDR3 sequence (DNA): TGTGCCACCAGTGACCTAGATGGAAAACTGTTTTTT. This translates into CATSDLDGKLFF.

The chain links TRBV7-3 to TRBJ2-1; D not resolved. Per the germline V gene, CDR1 is SGHTA and CDR2 is FQGTGA. V lost 0 bases, J lost 8 bases, and 8 bases lay in between. The CDR3 length is 13 residues. This CDR3 is CASSLTYRDEQFF. The CDR3 DNA reads as TGTGCCAGCAGCTTAACGTACCGGGATGAGCAGTTCTTC.

The V gene is TRBV5-3, the J gene TRBJ2-1; the D is unclear. TRBV5-3 is given ORF status, its function remaining uncertain. This CDR3 comprises 17 residues. V dropped 1 base and J dropped 8 bases, with 22 bases sitting between them. The CDR3 sequence: CARSLSPLPVGRHEQFF. Written as DNA, the CDR3 is TGTGCCAGAAGCTTGTCCCCTCTGCCGGTTGGCAGGCATGAGCAGTTCTTC.